These 5 T cell receptor beta chains originate from one sample sequenced in a study of blood T cell repertoires in COVID-19. Some clones are missing from TCRdb's copy, which holds only in-frame ones; the method was immunoSEQ multiplex PCR. The table shows about 330,000 clones, with 88% occurring only once. The sequencing input was PBMCs or T cells enriched from blood (not recorded which). These receptors all stem from a young man who had recovered from COVID-19.

The chain is built from TRBV29-1 and TRBJ1-2; D call uncertain. CDR1 and CDR2 from the germline V gene are SQVTM and ANQGSEA. V was trimmed by 2 bases and J by 4 bases, leaving 26 bases between them. The CDR3 length is 18 residues. CDR3 residues: CSVEIPEGGLGIFYGYTF. CDR3 sequence (DNA): TGCAGCGTTGAAATTCCGGAGGGAGGGTTGGGGATTTTCTATGGCTACACCTTC. Based on the CDR3 plus reference TRBV29-1 and TRBJ1-2, the full variable domain is SAVISQKPSRDICQRGTSLTIQCQVDSQVTMMFWYRQQPGQSLTLIATANQGSEATYESGFVIDKFPISRPNLTFSTLTVSNMSPEDSSIYLCSVEIPEGGLGIFYGYTFGSGTRLTVV.

This chain uses TRBV29-1 with TRBJ2-5; D is perhaps TRBD1 (5 bases). V lost 3 bases to trimming and J lost 2 bases, with 19 bases between them. CDR1 is SQVTM and CDR2 is ANQGSEA in the germline V gene. The CDR3 contains 16 residues. Here the CDR3 DNA reads TGCAGCGTTGATTACCTTTGGCCAGGGAAGCAAGAGACCCAGTACTTC. Amino acid sequence: CSVDYLWPGKQETQYF.

The chain couples TRBV7-3 to TRBJ2-2; 9 nucleotides agree with TRBD1. After removal of 4 bases from V and 7 bases from J, the junction contained 4 bases not matched to a gene. This CDR3 comprises 14 residues. Germline V gives CDR1 SGHTA, CDR2 FQGTGA. CDR3 sequence (DNA): TGTGCCAGCAGCTCGGACAGGGGTGACGGGGAGCTGTTTTTT. Residues: CASSSDRGDGELFF.

The J gene is TRBJ2-5, the V gene TRBV29-1, with a possible D match to TRBD1 (6 bases). The CDR3 runs to 13 residues. V was clipped by 2 bases and J by 4 bases, with 11 bases between them. Germline CDR1 is SQVTM and CDR2 is ANQGSEA. CDR3 in amino acids: CSVESGAGETQYF. The CDR3 DNA reads TGCAGCGTTGAATCAGGGGCGGGAGAGACCCAGTACTTC. Filled out from reference TRBV29-1 and TRBJ2-5, the complete variable domain reads SAVISQKPSRDICQRGTSLTIQCQVDSQVTMMFWYRQQPGQSLTLIATANQGSEATYESGFVIDKFPISRPNLTFSTLTVSNMSPEDSSIYLCSVESGAGETQYFGPGTRLLVL.

The genes are TRBV27 and TRBJ1-1, with 8 nucleotides matching TRBD1. Trimming took 11 bases from V and 4 from J; bases not matched to a gene: 12. From germline, CDR1 is MNHEY and CDR2 SMNVEV (reference sequence). The CDR3 spans 14 residues. The CDR3: CASNRQGAITEAFF. The CDR3, as DNA: TGTGCCTCTAATCGCCAGGGGGCTATCACTGAAGCTTTCTTT.